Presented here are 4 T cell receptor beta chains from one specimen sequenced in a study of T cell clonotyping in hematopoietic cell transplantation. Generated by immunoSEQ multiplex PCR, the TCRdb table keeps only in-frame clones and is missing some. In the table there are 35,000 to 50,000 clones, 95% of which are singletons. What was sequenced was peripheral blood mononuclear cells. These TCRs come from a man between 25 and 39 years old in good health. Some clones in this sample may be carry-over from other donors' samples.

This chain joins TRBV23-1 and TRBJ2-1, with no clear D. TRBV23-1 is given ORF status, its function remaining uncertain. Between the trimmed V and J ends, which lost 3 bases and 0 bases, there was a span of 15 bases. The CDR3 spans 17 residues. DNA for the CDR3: TGCGCCAGCAGTCATCCACACCGGTCTTCCTCCTACAATGAGCAGTTCTTC. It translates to CASSHPHRSSSYNEQFF.

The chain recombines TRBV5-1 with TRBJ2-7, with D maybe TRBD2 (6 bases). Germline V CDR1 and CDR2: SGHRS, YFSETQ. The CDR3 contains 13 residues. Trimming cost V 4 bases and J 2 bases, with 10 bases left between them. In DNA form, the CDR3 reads TGCGCCAGCAGCCCCAGGACTACCTACGAGCAGTACTTC. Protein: CASSPRTTYEQYF.

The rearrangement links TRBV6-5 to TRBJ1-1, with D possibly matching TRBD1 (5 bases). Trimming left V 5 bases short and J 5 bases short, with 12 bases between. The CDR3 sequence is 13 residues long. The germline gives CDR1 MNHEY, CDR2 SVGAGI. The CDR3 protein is CASSRDRGTEAFF. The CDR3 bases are TGTGCCAGCAGTCGCGACCGGGGGACTGAAGCTTTCTTT.

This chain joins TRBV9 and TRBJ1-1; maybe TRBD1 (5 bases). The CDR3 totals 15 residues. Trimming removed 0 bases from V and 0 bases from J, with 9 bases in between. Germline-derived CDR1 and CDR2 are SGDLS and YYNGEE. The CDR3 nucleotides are TGTGCCAGCAGCGTAGGGGGCCCTATGAACACTGAAGCTTTCTTT. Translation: CASSVGGPMNTEAFF. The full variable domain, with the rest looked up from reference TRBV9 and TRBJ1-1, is DSGVTQTPKHLITATGQRVTLRCSPRSGDLSVYWYQQSLDQGLQFLIQYYNGEERAKGNILERFSAQQFPDLHSELNLSSLELGDSALYFCASSVGGPMNTEAFFGQGTRLTVV.